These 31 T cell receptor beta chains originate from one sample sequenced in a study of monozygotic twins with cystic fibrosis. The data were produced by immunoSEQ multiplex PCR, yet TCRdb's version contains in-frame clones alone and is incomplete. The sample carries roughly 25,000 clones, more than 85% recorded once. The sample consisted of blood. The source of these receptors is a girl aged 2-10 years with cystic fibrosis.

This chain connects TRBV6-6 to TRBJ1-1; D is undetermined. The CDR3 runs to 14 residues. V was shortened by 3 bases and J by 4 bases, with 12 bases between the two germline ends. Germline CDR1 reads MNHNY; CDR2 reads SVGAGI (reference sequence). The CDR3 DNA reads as TGTGCCAGCAGTTATAGTGATGAGGGCACTGAAGCTTTCTTT. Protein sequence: CASSYSDEGTEAFF.

The CDR3 nucleotides read TGTGCCAGCAGCTTGGCCTGGGAGGGACTCCCATCACCCCTCCACTTT. This gives the protein CASSLAWEGLPSPLHF. This chain joins TRBV5-6 and TRBJ1-6, with D perhaps matching TRBD1 (5 bases). Germline V gives CDR1 SGHDT, CDR2 YYEEEE. Trimming shortened V by 0 bases and J by 10 bases, and 17 bases separated the two germline ends. The CDR3 spans 16 residues.

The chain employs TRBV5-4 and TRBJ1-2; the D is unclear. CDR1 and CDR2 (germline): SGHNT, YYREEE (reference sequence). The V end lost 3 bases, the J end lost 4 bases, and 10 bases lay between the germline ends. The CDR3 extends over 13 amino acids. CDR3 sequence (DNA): TGTGCCAGCAGCTCAGTCGGGATCTATGGCTACACCTTC. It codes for CASSSVGIYGYTF.

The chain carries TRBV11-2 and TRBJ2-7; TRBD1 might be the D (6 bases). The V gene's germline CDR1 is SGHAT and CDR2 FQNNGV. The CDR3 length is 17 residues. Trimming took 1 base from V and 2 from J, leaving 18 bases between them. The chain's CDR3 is CASSLALQGLGTYEQYF. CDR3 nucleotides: TGTGCCAGCAGCTTAGCTTTACAGGGTCTGGGGACCTACGAGCAGTACTTC.

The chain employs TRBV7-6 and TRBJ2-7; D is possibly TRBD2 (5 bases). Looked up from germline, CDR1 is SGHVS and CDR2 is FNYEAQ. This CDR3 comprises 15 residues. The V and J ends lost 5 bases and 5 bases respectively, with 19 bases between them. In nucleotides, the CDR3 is TGTGCCAGCAGCGCCATATCGGGGTATGGAAACGAGCAGTACTTC. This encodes CASSAISGYGNEQYF.

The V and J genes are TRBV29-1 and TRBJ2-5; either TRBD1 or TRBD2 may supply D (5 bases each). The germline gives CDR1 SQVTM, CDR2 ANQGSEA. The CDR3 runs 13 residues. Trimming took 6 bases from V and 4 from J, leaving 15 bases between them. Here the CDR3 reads CSVVNGAGETQYF. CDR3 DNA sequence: TGCAGCGTCGTAAACGGGGCGGGAGAGACCCAGTACTTC.

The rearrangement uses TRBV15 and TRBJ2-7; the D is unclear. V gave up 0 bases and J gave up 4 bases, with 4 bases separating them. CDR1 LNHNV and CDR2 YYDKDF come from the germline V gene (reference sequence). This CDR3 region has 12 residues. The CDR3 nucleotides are TGTGCCACCAGCAGAGATGGATACGAGCAGTACTTC. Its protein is CATSRDGYEQYF.

The CDR3 coding sequence is TGTGCCAGTAGAGTAGGGGACATGGTGGGAGGTTCTAACTATGGCTACACCTTC. It encodes CASRVGDMVGGSNYGYTF. The chain employs TRBV19 and TRBJ1-2; tentatively, D is TRBD1 (6 bases). Trimming stripped 6 bases from V and 0 bases from J, with 23 bases between. Germline CDR1 reads LNHDA; CDR2 reads SQIVND (reference sequence). This CDR3 is built from 18 residues.

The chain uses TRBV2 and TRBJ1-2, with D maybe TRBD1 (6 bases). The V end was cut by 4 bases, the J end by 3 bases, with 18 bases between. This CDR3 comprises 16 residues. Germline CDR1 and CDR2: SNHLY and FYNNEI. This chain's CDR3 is CASSGVAAGEDYGYTF. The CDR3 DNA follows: TGTGCCAGCAGTGGCGTGGCGGCAGGGGAAGACTATGGCTACACCTTC.

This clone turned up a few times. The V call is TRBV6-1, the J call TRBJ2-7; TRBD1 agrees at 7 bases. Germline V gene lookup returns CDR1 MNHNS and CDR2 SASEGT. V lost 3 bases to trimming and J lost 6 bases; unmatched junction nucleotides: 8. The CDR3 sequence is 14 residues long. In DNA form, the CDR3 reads TGTGCCAGCAGTGAGACAGGGTCCCGCTCCGAGCAGTACTTC. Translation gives CASSETGSRSEQYF.

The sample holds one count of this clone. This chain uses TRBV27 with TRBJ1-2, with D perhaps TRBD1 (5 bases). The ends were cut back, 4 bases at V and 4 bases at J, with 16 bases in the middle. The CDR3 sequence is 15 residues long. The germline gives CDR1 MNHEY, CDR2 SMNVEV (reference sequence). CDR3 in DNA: TGTGCCAGCAGTTGGACACCCCCAGGTGCCTATGGCTACACCTTC. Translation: CASSWTPPGAYGYTF.

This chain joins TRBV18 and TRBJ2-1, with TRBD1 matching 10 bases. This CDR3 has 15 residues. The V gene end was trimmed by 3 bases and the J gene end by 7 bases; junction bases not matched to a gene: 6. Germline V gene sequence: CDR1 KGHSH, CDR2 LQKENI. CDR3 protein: CASSPRDRGENEQFF. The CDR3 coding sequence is TGTGCCAGCTCACCCCGGGACAGGGGTGAGAATGAGCAGTTCTTC.

The CDR3 sequence is CASSFIGQGRETQYF. The CDR3 DNA sequence: TGTGCCAGCAGTTTTATTGGACAGGGGAGGGAGACCCAGTACTTC. V and J are TRBV6-5 and TRBJ2-5; 9 positions match TRBD1. Germline lookup yields CDR1 MNHEY and CDR2 SVGAGI. The CDR3 is 15 residues long. The J segment lost 5 bases and the V segment lost 4 bases, leaving 8 bases of the junction unmatched.

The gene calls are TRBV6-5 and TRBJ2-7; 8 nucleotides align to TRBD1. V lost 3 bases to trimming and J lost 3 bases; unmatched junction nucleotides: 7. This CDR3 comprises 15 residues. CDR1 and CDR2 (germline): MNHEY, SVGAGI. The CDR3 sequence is CASSYGQGARYEQYF. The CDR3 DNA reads TGTGCCAGCAGTTATGGGCAGGGGGCCCGCTACGAGCAGTACTTC.

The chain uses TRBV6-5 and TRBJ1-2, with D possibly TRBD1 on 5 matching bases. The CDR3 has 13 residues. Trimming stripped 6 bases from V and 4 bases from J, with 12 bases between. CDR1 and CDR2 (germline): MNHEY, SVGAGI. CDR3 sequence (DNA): TGTGCCAGCAGCAGGGACCGAGGCTATGGCTACACCTTC. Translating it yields CASSRDRGYGYTF.

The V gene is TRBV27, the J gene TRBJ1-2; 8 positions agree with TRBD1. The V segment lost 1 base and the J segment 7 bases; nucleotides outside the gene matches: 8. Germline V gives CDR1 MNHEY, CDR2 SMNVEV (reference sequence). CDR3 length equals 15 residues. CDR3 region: CASSLLGTGNGGYTF. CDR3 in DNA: TGTGCCAGCAGTTTATTGGGGACAGGAAATGGTGGCTACACCTTC.

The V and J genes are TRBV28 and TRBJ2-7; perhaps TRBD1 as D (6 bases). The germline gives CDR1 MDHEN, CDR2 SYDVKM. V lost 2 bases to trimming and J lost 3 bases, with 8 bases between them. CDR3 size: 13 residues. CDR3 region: CASSLEQGYEQYF. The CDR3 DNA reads TGTGCCAGCAGTTTAGAACAGGGCTACGAGCAGTACTTC.

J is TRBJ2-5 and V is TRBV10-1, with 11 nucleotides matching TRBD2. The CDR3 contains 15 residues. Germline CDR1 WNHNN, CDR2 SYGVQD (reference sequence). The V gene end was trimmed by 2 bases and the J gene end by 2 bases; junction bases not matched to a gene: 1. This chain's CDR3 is CASSELAGGQETQYF. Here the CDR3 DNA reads TGCGCCAGCAGTGAGCTAGCGGGGGGTCAAGAGACCCAGTACTTC.

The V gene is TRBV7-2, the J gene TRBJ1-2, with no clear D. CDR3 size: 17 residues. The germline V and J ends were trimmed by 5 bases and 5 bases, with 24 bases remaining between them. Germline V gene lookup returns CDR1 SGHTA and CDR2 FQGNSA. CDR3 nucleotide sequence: TGTGCCAGCAGCCCGATCCGGAAAAAACAGAGGGATTATGGCTACACCTTC. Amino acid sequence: CASSPIRKKQRDYGYTF. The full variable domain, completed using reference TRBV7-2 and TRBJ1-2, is GAGVSQSPSNKVTEKGKDVELRCDPISGHTALYWYRQSLGQGLEFLIYFQGNSAPDKSGLPSDRFSAERTGGSVSTLTIQRTQQEDSAVYLCASSPIRKKQRDYGYTFGSGTRLTVV.

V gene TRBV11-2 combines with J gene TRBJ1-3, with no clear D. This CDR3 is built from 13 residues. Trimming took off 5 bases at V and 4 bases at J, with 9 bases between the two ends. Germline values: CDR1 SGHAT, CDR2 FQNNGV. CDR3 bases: TGTGCCAGCAGCATCGACATAGGAAACACCATATATTTT. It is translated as CASSIDIGNTIYF.

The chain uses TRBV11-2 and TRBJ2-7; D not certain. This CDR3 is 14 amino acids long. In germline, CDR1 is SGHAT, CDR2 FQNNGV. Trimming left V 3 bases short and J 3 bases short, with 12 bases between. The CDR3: CASSLGLLYYEQYF. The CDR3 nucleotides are TGTGCCAGCAGCTTGGGTTTGTTGTACTACGAGCAGTACTTC.

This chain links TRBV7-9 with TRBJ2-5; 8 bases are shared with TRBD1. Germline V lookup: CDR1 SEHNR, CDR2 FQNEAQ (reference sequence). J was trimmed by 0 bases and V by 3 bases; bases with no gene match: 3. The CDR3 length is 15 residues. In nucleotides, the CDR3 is TGTGCCAGCAGCTTGGGACAGGCGCACCAAGAGACCCAGTACTTC. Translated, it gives CASSLGQAHQETQYF.

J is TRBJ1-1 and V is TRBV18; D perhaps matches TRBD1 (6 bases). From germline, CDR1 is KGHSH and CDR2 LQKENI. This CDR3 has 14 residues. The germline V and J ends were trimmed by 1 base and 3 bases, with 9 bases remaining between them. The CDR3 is CASSPQTGDTEAFF. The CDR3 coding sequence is TGTGCCAGCTCACCACAGACAGGTGACACTGAAGCTTTCTTT.

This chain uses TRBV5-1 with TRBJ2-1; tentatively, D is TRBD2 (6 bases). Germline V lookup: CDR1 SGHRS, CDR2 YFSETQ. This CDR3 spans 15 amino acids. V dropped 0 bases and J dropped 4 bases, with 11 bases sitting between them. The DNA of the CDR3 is TGCGCCAGCAGCTTGGAGCCTAGCGAGTACAATGAGCAGTTCTTC. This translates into CASSLEPSEYNEQFF.

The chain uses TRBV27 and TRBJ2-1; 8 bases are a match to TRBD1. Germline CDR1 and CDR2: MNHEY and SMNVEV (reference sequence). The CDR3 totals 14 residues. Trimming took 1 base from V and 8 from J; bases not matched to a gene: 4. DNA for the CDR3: TGTGCCAGCAGTTTATTGGACAGGGCTGATGAGCAGTTCTTC. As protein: CASSLLDRADEQFF.

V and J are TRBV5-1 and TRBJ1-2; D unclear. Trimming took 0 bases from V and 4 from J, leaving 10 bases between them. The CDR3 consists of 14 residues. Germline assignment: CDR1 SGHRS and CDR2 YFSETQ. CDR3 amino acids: CASSLGTASYGYTF. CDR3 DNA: TGCGCCAGCAGCTTGGGGACCGCCTCCTATGGCTACACCTTC.

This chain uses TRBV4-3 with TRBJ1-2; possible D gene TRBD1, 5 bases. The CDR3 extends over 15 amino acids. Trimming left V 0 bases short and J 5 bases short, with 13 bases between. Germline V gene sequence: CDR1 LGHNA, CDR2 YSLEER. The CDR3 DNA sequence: TGCGCCAGCAGCCAAGATCTCGGGGGGTTTTATGGCTACACCTTC. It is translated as CASSQDLGGFYGYTF.

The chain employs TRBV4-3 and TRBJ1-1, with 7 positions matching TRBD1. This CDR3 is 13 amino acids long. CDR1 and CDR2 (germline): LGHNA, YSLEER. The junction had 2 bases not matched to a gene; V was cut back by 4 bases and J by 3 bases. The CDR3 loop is CASSLQGDTEAFF. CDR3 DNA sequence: TGCGCCAGCAGCCTTCAGGGGGACACTGAAGCTTTCTTT.

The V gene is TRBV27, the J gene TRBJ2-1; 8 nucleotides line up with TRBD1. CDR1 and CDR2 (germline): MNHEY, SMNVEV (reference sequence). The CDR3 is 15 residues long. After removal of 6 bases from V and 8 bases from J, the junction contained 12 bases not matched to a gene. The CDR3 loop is CASRAQDREVDEQFF. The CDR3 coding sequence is TGTGCCAGCAGAGCTCAGGACAGGGAAGTGGATGAGCAGTTCTTC.

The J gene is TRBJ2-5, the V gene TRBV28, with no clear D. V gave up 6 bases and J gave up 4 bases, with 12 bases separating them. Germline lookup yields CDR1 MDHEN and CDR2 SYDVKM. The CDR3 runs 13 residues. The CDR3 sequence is CASSLVTVETQYF. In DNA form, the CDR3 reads TGTGCCAGCAGCCTAGTGACGGTAGAGACCCAGTACTTC. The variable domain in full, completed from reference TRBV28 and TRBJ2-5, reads DVKVTQSSRYLVKRTGEKVFLECVQDMDHENMFWYRQDPGLGLRLIYFSYDVKMKEKGDIPEGYSVSREKKERFSLILESASTNQTSMYLCASSLVTVETQYFGPGTRLLVL.

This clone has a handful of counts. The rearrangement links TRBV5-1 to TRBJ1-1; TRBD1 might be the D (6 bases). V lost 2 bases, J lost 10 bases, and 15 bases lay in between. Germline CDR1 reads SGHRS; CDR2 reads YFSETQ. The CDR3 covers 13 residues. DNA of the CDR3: TGCGCCAGCAGCTTTTACGCGGGACACTTAGCTTTCTTT. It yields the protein CASSFYAGHLAFF.